This TCR beta chain was retrieved from a study of T cell responses to AZD1222 COVID-19 vaccine. This clone was observed a single time. TCRdb's copy holds only in-frame clones and misses some; the assay was immunoSEQ multiplex PCR. The sample holds 200,000 or so clones, 80% to 95% seen once. Sequencing was performed on peripheral blood, taken 28 days after the second AZD1222 dose. The source is an adult who received the AZD1222 COVID-19 vaccine.

The CDR3 DNA follows: TGTGCCAGCAGCTACGGGTCAGGAGATAATTCACCCCTCCACTTT. This translates into CASSYGSGDNSPLHF. This chain uses TRBV5-5 with TRBJ1-6; unclear D gene. Germline V gives CDR1 SGHKS, CDR2 YYEKEE (reference sequence). The CDR3 is made up of 15 amino acids. V lost 3 bases to trimming and J lost 5 bases, with 12 bases between them.